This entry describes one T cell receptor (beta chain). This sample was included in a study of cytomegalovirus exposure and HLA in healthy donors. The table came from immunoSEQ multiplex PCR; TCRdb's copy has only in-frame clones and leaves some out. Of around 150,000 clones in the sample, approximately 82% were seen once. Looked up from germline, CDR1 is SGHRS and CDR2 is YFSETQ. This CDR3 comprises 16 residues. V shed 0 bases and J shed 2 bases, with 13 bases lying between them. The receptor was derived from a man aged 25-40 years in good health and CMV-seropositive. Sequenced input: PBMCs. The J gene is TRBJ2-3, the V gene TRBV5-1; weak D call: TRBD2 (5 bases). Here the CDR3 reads CASSLVTGVNTDTQYF. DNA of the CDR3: TGCGCCAGCAGCTTGGTTACCGGGGTTAACACAGATACGCAGTATTTT. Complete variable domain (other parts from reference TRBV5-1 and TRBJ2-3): KAGVTQTPRYLIKTRGQQVTLSCSPISGHRSVSWYQQTPGQGLQFLFEYFSETQRNKGNFPGRFSGRQFSNSRSEMNVSTLELGDSALYLCASSLVTGVNTDTQYFGPGTRLTVL.